This entry lists 31 T cell receptor beta chains sequenced from one sample in a study of monozygotic twins with inflammatory bowel disease. TCRdb re-analyzed the 5' RACE reads; it lists each CDR3 protein once, without DNA. The sample table sets out fewer than 400,000 distinct CDR3 sequences. Sequencing input: blood. The receptor set was obtained from a human donor with ulcerative colitis or Crohn's disease, or a healthy co-twin of an affected twin (not recorded which).

This sequence joins TRBV20-1 and TRBJ2-4. The CDR3 length is 14 residues. CDR1 DFQATT and CDR2 SNEGSKA come from the germline V gene (reference sequence). CDR3 protein: CSARAPSISNIQYF.

The chain is built from TRBV7-2 and TRBJ2-7; TCRdb proposes TRBD2, but this gene call is untestable without DNA. This CDR3 contains 15 residues. Germline V CDR1 and CDR2: SGHTA, FQGNSA. The CDR3 region is CASSSLAGVGLEQYF.

The chain combines TRBV5-4 with TRBJ2-7; the TCRdb call, TRBD1, lacks DNA for checking. The germline CDR1 and CDR2 sequences are SGHNT and YYREEE (reference sequence). CDR3 length: 14 residues. This chain's CDR3 is CASSLEQGGNEQYF. Filled out from reference TRBV5-4 and TRBJ2-7, the complete variable domain reads ETGVTQSPTHLIKTRGQQVTLRCSSQSGHNTVSWYQQALGQGPQFIFQYYREEENGRGNFPPRFSGLQFPNYSSELNVNALELDDSALYLCASSLEQGGNEQYFGPGTRLTVT.

V gene TRBV20-1 combines with J gene TRBJ2-1; without DNA, the TCRdb call of TRBD1 cannot be checked. CDR1 and CDR2 from the germline V gene are DFQATT and SNEGSKA (reference sequence). This CDR3 is 13 amino acids long. The CDR3 reads CSASSGRYNEQFF.

The V call is TRBV4-3, the J call TRBJ2-1. The CDR3 is 13 residues long. Germline CDR1 LGHNA, CDR2 YSLEER. CDR3 in amino acids: CASSPEVYNEQFF.

The chain joins TRBV7-7 to TRBJ1-4; TCRdb gives TRBD1 as the D gene, but with no DNA this cannot be confirmed. CDR1 and CDR2 (germline): SSHAT, FNYEAQ (reference sequence). CDR3 length equals 17 residues. This chain's CDR3 is CASSFRKAEQSSEKLFF.

V gene TRBV25-1 combines with J gene TRBJ2-7; checking the TCRdb D call of TRBD1 is not possible without DNA. The CDR3 length is 16 residues. The germline V gene has CDR1 MGHDK and CDR2 SYGVNS. The chain's CDR3 is CASSDRGTGGSYEQYF.

V usage is TRBV5-1 and J usage is TRBJ2-5; TCRdb calls TRBD2, which cannot be checked without DNA. The CDR3 is 14 residues long. Looked up from germline, CDR1 is SGHRS and CDR2 is YFSETQ. CDR3 protein: CASTRAEAGETQYF.

The chain carries TRBV27 and TRBJ2-2; absent DNA, TCRdb's TRBD2 call cannot be checked. The germline V gene encodes CDR1 MNHEY and CDR2 SMNVEV (reference sequence). The length of the CDR3 is 16 residues. The CDR3 protein is CASSLSPRLASGELFF.

V is TRBV6-5 and J is TRBJ2-3; the TCRdb D gene call, TRBD1, has no DNA to confirm it. This CDR3 is 14 amino acids long. CDR1 and CDR2 (germline): MNHEY, SVGAGI. The CDR3 region is CASSYSGQKFPQYF.

The chain is built from TRBV5-4 and TRBJ2-7; the TRBD1 assignment by TCRdb is unverifiable without DNA. The CDR3 sequence is 16 residues long. Germline CDR1 reads SGHNT; CDR2 reads YYREEE (reference sequence). The CDR3 region is CASAAMEGAPSYEQYF.

This chain connects TRBV5-1 to TRBJ2-5. Germline assignment: CDR1 SGHRS and CDR2 YFSETQ. The CDR3 spans 12 residues. The CDR3 here is CASSSELETQYF. Together with reference TRBV5-1 and TRBJ2-5, the CDR3 gives the full variable domain: KAGVTQTPRYLIKTRGQQVTLSCSPISGHRSVSWYQQTPGQGLQFLFEYFSETQRNKGNFPGRFSGRQFSNSRSEMNVSTLELGDSALYLCASSSELETQYFGPGTRLLVL.

The genes are TRBV4-3 and TRBJ1-3; the TRBD1 assignment by TCRdb is unverifiable without DNA. Germline loops: CDR1 LGHNA, CDR2 YSLEER. The CDR3 contains 15 residues. CDR3 in amino acids: CASSQDRVNGNTIYF.

The rearrangement links TRBV29-1 to TRBJ1-5; no DNA is available, so the TRBD1 call from TCRdb remains unchecked. CDR3 size: 12 residues. Germline CDR1 is SQVTM and CDR2 is ANQGSEA. CDR3 amino acids: CSAGTVNQPQHF. Looking up the rest from reference TRBV29-1 and TRBJ1-5 gives the full variable domain: SAVISQKPSRDICQRGTSLTIQCQVDSQVTMMFWYRQQPGQSLTLIATANQGSEATYESGFVIDKFPISRPNLTFSTLTVSNMSPEDSSIYLCSAGTVNQPQHFGDGTRLSIL.

The chain is built from TRBV19 and TRBJ2-1; the TRBD1 assignment by TCRdb is unverifiable without DNA. The CDR3 runs 14 residues. Germline CDR1 reads LNHDA; CDR2 reads SQIVND (reference sequence). The CDR3 sequence is CASSQVPGDNEQFF.

The chain recombines TRBV5-4 with TRBJ2-2; TCRdb's assignment of TRBD1 cannot be checked, as there is no DNA. The CDR3 extends over 15 amino acids. Germline values: CDR1 SGHNT, CDR2 YYREEE (reference sequence). CDR3 amino acids: CASSTQGANTGELFF.

This rearrangement joins TRBV7-9 to TRBJ1-3; as DNA is missing, the TRBD1 call by TCRdb cannot be tested. CDR1 is SEHNR and CDR2 is FQNEAQ in the germline V gene (reference sequence). This CDR3 spans 16 amino acids. This chain's CDR3 is CASSLRGGKAGNTIYF.

The rearrangement links TRBV14 to TRBJ2-7; TCRdb's assignment of TRBD2 cannot be checked, as there is no DNA. The CDR3 runs to 15 residues. Germline assignment: CDR1 SGHDN and CDR2 FVKESK. CDR3 loop: CASSPARASSDEQYF.

V usage is TRBV7-8 and J usage is TRBJ2-5; the D call of TRBD2 rests on TCRdb alone, since no DNA is present to check it. The CDR3 runs to 17 residues. Germline values: CDR1 SGHVS, CDR2 FQNEAQ. The CDR3 sequence is CASSKSPRDGYQETQYF.

The chain employs TRBV7-2 and TRBJ2-4; TCRdb proposes TRBD1, but this gene call is untestable without DNA. The germline V gene has CDR1 SGHTA and CDR2 FQGNSA. The CDR3 consists of 14 residues. CDR3 sequence: CASSPGTSKNIQYF.

The chain couples TRBV30 to TRBJ1-1. CDR3 length: 13 residues. Germline V gives CDR1 GTSNPN, CDR2 SVGIG (reference sequence). CDR3 amino acids: CAWSVLKNTEAFF.

The chain recombines TRBV19 with TRBJ1-1; TCRdb's D call of TRBD1 is untestable without DNA. CDR1 is LNHDA, CDR2 SQIVND, per germline (reference sequence). This CDR3 comprises 15 residues. CDR3 amino acids: CASSYLSGVNTEAFF.

The CDR3 loop is CASSLVSQGSYEQYF. The rearrangement uses TRBV7-2 and TRBJ2-7; TCRdb reports TRBD1, a call that lacks DNA to check it against. The CDR3 totals 15 residues. Germline loops: CDR1 SGHTA, CDR2 FQGNSA.

V and J are TRBV20-1 and TRBJ1-5. Germline V gene sequence: CDR1 DFQATT, CDR2 SNEGSKA (reference sequence). The CDR3 extends over 14 amino acids. CDR3 region: CSVSGTYSNQPQHF.

V gene TRBV15 combines with J gene TRBJ2-2; TCRdb's assignment of TRBD1 cannot be checked, as there is no DNA. This CDR3 has 14 amino acids. CDR1 is LNHNV, CDR2 YYDKDF, per germline (reference sequence). The CDR3 spells CATTDRVNTGELFF. The whole variable domain, remainder taken from reference TRBV15 and TRBJ2-2, is DAMVIQNPRYQVTQFGKPVTLSCSQTLNHNVMYWYQQKSSQAPKLLFHYYDKDFNNEADTPDNFQSRRPNTSFCFLDIRSPGLGDTAMYLCATTDRVNTGELFFGEGSRLTVL.

J is TRBJ2-1 and V is TRBV10-1; without DNA, the TCRdb call of TRBD1 cannot be checked. The germline V gene encodes CDR1 WNHNN and CDR2 SYGVQD (reference sequence). The CDR3 runs to 15 residues. CDR3 loop: CASSSGTPGYNEQFF.

The V and J genes are TRBV7-2 and TRBJ2-1; there is no DNA to check the TCRdb D call of TRBD2. Germline-derived CDR1 and CDR2 are SGHTA and FQGNSA. This CDR3 comprises 16 residues. CDR3 in amino acids: CASSLQSGRAGNEQFF. The full variable domain, in which reference TRBV7-2 and TRBJ2-1 provide the parts outside the CDR3, is GAGVSQSPSNKVTEKGKDVELRCDPISGHTALYWYRQSLGQGLEFLIYFQGNSAPDKSGLPSDRFSAERTGGSVSTLTIQRTQQEDSAVYLCASSLQSGRAGNEQFFGPGTRLTVL.

The chain is built from TRBV7-9 and TRBJ2-3. The CDR3 consists of 15 residues. Germline V lookup: CDR1 SEHNR, CDR2 FQNEAQ (reference sequence). CDR3 in amino acids: CASSLRASGTDTQYF.

The V and J genes are TRBV7-9 and TRBJ1-4; TCRdb lists TRBD1, though no DNA is available to test this call. The CDR3 has 12 amino acids. From germline, CDR1 is SEHNR and CDR2 FQNEAQ (reference sequence). This chain's CDR3 is CASSLGGQKLFF.

The rearrangement joins TRBV7-9 to TRBJ2-7; TCRdb's D gene call, TRBD1, goes unchecked for lack of DNA. The CDR3 extends over 15 amino acids. Germline V gives CDR1 SEHNR, CDR2 FQNEAQ (reference sequence). The chain's CDR3 is CASTISGTGSYEQYF.

The chain has TRBV6-2 or TRBV6-3 and TRBJ1-6; the D gene TCRdb calls, TRBD1, cannot be checked with no DNA. Germline CDR1 and CDR2: MNHEY and SVGEGT. CDR3 length equals 11 residues. CDR3 residues: CASSRGTPLHF.